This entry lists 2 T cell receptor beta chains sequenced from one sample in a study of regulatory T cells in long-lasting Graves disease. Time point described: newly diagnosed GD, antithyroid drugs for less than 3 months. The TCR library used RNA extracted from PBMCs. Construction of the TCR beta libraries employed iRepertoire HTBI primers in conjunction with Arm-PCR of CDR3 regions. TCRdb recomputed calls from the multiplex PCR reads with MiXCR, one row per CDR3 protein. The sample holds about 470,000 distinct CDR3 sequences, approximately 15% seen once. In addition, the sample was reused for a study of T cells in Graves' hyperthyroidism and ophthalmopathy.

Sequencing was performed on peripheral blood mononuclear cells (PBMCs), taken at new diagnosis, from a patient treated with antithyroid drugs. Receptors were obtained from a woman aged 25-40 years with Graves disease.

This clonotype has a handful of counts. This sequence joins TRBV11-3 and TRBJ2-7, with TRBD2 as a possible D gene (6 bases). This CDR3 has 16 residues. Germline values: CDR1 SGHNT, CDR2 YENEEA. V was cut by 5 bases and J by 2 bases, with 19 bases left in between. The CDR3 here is CASSRGGLDTAYEQYF. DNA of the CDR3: TGTGCCAGCAGCCGCGGAGGGTTGGACACGGCCTACGAGCAGTACTTC.

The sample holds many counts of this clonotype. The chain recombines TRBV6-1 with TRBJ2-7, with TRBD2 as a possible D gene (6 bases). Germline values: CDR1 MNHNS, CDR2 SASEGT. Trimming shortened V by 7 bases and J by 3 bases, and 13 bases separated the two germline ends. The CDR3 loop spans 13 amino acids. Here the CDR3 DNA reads TGTGCCAGCACAGCGGAGGGGTTCTACGAGCAGTACTTC. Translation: CASTAEGFYEQYF.